This record looks at one TCR beta chain sequence and its context. As yet, its antigen is unknown. The assay was immunoSEQ multiplex PCR, and TCRdb's table has in-frame clones only and misses some. The profile covers about 43,000 clones, with approximately 95% appearing a single time and under 0.2% taken by the ten largest. The sample originates from a study of human thymus T cells. Study findings and constraints: Thymic and blood repertoires appeared to show biased V and J gene usage.

During surgery, about 0.5-1 mL peripheral blood was drawn from four of eight donors. Germline-derived CDR1 and CDR2 are SQVTM and ANQGSEA. Trimming took off 3 bases at V and 8 bases at J, with 7 bases between the two ends. The CDR3 has 10 residues. The material sequenced was blood. This chain connects TRBV29-1 to TRBJ1-2; D ambiguous. The receptor comes from a girl less than two years old with a congenital heart defect but otherwise immunologically healthy. The CDR3 region has the DNA TGCAGCGTTGAGGTCGGGGGCTACACCTTC. This gives the protein CSVEVGGYTF.